Sequencing of this T cell receptor (beta chain) was carried out in a study of shared clonotypes between healthy human individuals. As for the study in general: For every donor, three CD4 naive, three CD4 memory, two CD8 naive and one CD8 memory plates were used.

This clone was counted between two and nine times. In the naive CD8 group, cells lacked CD45RO and were positively selected for CCR7, so terminally differentiated effector memory CD45RA+ cells were left out. TCRdb keeps only in-frame clones here, not all; method: immunoSEQ multiplex PCR. There are about 2,200,000 clones in the sample; approximately 94% occur only once, and 1.7% lies in the top ten. The CDR3 covers 14 residues. CDR1 and CDR2 (germline): ENHRY, SYGVKD. The V end lost 0 bases, the J end lost 7 bases, and 10 bases lay between the germline ends. Input material: naive CD8+ T cells from PBMCs. The clonotype comes from a man between 18 and 29 years old in good health. Some clones in this sample may be carry-over from other donors' samples. The chain couples TRBV10-3 to TRBJ1-5; D ambiguous. The CDR3 region is CAISESRNGQPQHF. In DNA, the CDR3 is TGTGCCATCAGTGAGTCTCGGAACGGCCAGCCCCAGCATTTT.